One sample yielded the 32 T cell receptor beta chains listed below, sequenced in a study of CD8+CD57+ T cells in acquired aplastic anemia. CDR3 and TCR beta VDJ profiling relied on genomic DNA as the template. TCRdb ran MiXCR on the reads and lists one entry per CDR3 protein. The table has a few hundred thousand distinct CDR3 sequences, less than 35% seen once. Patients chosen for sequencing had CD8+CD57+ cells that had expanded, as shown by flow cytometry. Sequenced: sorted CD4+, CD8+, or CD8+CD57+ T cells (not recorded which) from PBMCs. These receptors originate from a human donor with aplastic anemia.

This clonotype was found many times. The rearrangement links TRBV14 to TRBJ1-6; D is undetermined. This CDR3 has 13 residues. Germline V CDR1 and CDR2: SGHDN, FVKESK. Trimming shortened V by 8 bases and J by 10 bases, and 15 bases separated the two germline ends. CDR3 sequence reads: CASRNSPSSPLHF. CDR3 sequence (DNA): TGTGCCAGCCGGAACAGTCCCTCCTCACCCCTCCACTTT.

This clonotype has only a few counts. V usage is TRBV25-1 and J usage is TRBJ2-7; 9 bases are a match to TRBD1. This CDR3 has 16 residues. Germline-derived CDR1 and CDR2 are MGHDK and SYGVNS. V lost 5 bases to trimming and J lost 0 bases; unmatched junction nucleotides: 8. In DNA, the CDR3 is TGTGCCAGCAGTTACTTCGGACAGGGGAGCTCCTACGAGCAGTACTTC. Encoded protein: CASSYFGQGSSYEQYF.

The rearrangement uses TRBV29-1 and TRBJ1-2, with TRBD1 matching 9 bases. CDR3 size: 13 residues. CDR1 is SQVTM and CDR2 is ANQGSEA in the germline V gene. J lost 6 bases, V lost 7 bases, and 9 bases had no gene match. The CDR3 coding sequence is TGCAGCGCTACAGGGACAGGGAAGGATGGCTACACCTTC. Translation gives CSATGTGKDGYTF.

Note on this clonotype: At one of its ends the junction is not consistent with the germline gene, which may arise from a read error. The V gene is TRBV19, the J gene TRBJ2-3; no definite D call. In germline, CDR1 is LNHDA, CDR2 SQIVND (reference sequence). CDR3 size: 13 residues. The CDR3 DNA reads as TGTGCCAGTAGTATGGCAGACACAGACACGCAGTATTTT. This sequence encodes CASSMADTDTQYF.

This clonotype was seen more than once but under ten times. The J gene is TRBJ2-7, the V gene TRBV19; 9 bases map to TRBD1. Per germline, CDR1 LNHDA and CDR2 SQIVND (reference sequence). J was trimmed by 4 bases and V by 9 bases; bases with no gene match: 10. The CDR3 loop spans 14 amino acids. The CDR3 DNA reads TGTGCCAGCAGACTGGGACAGGGTCTATACGAGCAGTACTTC. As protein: CASRLGQGLYEQYF.

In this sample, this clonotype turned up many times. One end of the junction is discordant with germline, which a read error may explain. CDR3 sequence: CSAIATDRAEAFF. The DNA of the CDR3 is TGCAGTGCTATTGCGACAGACCGAGCTGAGGCTTTCTTT. The chain has TRBV20-1 and TRBJ1-1; a weak D match, TRBD1 (5 bases). This CDR3 region has 13 residues. Germline V gene lookup returns CDR1 DFQATT and CDR2 SNEGSKA (reference sequence).

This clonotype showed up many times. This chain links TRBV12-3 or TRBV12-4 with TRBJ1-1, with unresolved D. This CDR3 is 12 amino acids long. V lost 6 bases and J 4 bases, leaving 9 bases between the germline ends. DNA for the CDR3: TGTGCCAGCAGCCGGGATGGCACTGAAGCTTTCTTT. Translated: CASSRDGTEAFF.

The CDR3 bases are TGCAGCGTTCGCCCACGGGGGGGCACTGAAGCTTTCTTT. Translating gives CSVRPRGGTEAFF. V and J are TRBV29-1 and TRBJ1-1; D possibly corresponds to TRBD1 (5 bases). With 5 bases removed from V and 4 bases from J, the gap between germline ends came to 14 bases. This CDR3 comprises 13 residues. CDR1 is SQVTM and CDR2 is ANQGSEA in the germline V gene. The full variable domain, in which reference TRBV29-1 and TRBJ1-1 provide the parts outside the CDR3, is SAVISQKPSRDICQRGTSLTIQCQVDSQVTMMFWYRQQPGQSLTLIATANQGSEATYESGFVIDKFPISRPNLTFSTLTVSNMSPEDSSIYLCSVRPRGGTEAFFGQGTRLTVV.

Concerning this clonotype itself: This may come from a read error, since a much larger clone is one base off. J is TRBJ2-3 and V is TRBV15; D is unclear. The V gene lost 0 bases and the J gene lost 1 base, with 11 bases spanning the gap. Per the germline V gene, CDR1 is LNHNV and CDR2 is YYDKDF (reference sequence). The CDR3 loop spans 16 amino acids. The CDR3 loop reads CATSREPGVGTDTQYF. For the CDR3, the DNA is TGTGCCACCAGCAGAGAGCCCGGTGTGGGCACAGATACGCAGTATTTT.

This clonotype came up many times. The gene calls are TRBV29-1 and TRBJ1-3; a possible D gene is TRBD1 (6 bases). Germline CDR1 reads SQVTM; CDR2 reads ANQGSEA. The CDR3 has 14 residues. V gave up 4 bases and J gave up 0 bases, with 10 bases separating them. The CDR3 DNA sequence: TGCAGCGTTGGACAGGCAAGCTCTGGAAACACCATATATTTT. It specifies CSVGQASSGNTIYF.

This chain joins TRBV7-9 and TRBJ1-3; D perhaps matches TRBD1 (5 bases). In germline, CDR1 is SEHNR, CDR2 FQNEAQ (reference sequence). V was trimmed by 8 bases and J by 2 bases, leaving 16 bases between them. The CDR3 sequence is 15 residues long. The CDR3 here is CASLPQVGPGNTIYF. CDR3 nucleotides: TGTGCCAGCTTACCACAAGTGGGGCCTGGAAACACCATATATTTT.

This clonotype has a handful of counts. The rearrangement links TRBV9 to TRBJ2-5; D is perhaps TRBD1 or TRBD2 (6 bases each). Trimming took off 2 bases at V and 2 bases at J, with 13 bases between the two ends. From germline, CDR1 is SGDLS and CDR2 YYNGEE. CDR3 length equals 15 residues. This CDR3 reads CASSVGGTIQETQYF. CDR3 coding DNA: TGTGCCAGCAGCGTGGGCGGGACAATTCAAGAGACCCAGTACTTC. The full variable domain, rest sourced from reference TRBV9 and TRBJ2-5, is DSGVTQTPKHLITATGQRVTLRCSPRSGDLSVYWYQQSLDQGLQFLIQYYNGEERAKGNILERFSAQQFPDLHSELNLSSLELGDSALYFCASSVGGTIQETQYFGPGTRLLVL.

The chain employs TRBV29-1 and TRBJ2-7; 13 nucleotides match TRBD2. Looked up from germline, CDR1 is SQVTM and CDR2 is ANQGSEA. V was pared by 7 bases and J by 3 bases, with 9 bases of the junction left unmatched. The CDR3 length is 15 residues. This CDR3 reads CSARMGTSGDYEQYF. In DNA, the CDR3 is TGCAGCGCGCGTATGGGGACTAGCGGGGACTACGAGCAGTACTTC.

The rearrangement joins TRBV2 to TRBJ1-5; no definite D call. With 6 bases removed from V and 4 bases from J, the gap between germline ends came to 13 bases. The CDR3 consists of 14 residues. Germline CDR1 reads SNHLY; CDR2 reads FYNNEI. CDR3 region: CASSQVVGNQPQHF. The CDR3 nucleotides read TGTGCCAGCAGCCAAGTAGTGGGAAATCAGCCCCAGCATTTT.

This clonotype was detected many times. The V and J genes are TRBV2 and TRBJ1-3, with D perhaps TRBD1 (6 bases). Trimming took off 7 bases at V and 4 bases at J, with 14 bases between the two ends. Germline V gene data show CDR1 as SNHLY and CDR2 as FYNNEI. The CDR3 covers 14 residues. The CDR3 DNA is TGTGCCAGCATCGTGGCGGGACAAGGAAACACCATATATTTT. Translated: CASIVAGQGNTIYF.

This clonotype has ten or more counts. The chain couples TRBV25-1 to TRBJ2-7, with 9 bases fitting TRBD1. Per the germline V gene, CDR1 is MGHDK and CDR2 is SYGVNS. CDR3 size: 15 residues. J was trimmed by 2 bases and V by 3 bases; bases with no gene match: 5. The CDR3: CASSDLRTGAYEQYF. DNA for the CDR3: TGTGCCAGCAGTGATTTACGGACAGGGGCCTACGAGCAGTACTTC.

CDR3 residues: CASSFGTAGGATGELFF. CDR3 sequence (DNA): TGTGCCAGCAGCTTTGGTACTGCTGGGGGCGCCACCGGGGAGCTGTTTTTT. The chain has TRBV5-4 and TRBJ2-2, with a tentative D call TRBD1 (6 bases). Between the trimmed V and J ends, which lost 2 bases and 4 bases, there was a span of 18 bases. Germline CDR1 and CDR2: SGHNT and YYREEE (reference sequence). The CDR3 has 17 amino acids.

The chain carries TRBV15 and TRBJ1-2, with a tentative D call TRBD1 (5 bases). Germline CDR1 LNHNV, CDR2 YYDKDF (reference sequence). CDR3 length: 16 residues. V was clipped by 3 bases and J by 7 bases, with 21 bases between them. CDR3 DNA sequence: TGTGCCACCAGCAGCAAAACCGGGACTAGTGCTCTTGGCTACACCTTC. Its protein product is CATSSKTGTSALGYTF.

CDR3 in DNA: TGCAGCGTTGCCAGGGCGGATGGCTACACCTTC. Protein sequence: CSVARADGYTF. The J gene is TRBJ1-2, the V gene TRBV29-1; weak D call: TRBD1 (5 bases). This CDR3 spans 11 amino acids. V was shortened by 4 bases and J by 6 bases, with 9 bases between the two germline ends. Germline CDR1 SQVTM, CDR2 ANQGSEA.

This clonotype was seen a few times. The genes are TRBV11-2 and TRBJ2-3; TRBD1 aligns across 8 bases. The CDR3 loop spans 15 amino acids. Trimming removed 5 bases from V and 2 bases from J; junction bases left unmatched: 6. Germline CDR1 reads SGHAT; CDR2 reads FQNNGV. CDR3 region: CASSITGGPTDTQYF. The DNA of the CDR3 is TGTGCCAGCAGCATTACAGGGGGTCCCACAGATACGCAGTATTTT. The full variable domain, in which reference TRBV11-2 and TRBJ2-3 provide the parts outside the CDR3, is EAGVAQSPRYKIIEKRQSVAFWCNPISGHATLYWYQQILGQGPKLLIQFQNNGVVDDSQLPKDRFSAERLKGVDSTLKIQPAKLEDSAVYLCASSITGGPTDTQYFGPGTRLTVL.

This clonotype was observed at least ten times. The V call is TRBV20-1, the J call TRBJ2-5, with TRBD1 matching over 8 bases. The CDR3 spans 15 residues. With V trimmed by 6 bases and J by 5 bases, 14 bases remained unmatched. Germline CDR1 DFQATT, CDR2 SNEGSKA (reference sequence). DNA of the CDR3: TGCAGTGCAAACCCATTTGGACAGGGCGGGGAGACCCAGTACTTC. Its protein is CSANPFGQGGETQYF.

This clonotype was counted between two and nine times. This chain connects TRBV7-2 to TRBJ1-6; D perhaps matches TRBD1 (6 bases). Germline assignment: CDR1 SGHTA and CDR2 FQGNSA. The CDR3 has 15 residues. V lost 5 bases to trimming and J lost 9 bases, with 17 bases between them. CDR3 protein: CASSISRGQASPLHF. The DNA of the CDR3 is TGTGCCAGCAGCATAAGCCGGGGGCAGGCTTCACCCCTCCACTTT.

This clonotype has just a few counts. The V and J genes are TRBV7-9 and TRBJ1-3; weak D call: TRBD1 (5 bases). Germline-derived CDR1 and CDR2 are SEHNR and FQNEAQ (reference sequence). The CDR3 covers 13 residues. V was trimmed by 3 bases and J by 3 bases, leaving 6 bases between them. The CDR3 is CASSFGGGNTIYF. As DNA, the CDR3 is TGTGCCAGCAGCTTCGGGGGTGGAAACACCATATATTTT.

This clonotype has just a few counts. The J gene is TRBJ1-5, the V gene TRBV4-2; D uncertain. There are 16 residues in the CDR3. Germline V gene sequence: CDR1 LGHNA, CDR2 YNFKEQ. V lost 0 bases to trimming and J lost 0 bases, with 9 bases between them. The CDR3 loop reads CASSQDLVTSNQPQHF. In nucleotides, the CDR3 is TGTGCCAGCAGCCAAGATCTGGTGACTAGCAATCAGCCCCAGCATTTT.

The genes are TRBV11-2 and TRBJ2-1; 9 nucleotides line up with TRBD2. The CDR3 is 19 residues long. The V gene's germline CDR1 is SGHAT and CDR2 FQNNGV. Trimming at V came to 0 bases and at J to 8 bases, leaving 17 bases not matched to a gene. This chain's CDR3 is CASSLDARLRIAGAYEQFF. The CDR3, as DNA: TGTGCCAGCAGCTTAGACGCCCGACTCCGGATAGCGGGGGCGTATGAGCAGTTCTTC.

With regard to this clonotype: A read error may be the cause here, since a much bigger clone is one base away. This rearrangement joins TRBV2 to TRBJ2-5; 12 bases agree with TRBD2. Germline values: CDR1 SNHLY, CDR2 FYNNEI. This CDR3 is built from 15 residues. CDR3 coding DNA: TGTGCCAGCCGGCTAGCGGGAGGGCCCCAAGAGATCCAGTACTTC. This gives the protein CASRLAGGPQEIQYF.

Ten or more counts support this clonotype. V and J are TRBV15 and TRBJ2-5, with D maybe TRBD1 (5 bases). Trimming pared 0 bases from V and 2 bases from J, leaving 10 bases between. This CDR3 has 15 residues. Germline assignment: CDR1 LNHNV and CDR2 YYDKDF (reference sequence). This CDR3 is CATSRDLGPQETQYF. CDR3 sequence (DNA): TGTGCCACCAGCAGAGATTTGGGGCCTCAAGAGACCCAGTACTTC.

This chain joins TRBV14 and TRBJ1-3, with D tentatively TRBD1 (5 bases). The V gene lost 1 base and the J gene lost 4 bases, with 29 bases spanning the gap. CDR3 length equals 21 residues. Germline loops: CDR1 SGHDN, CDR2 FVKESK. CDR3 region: CASSQVFIGDWRASGGNTIYF. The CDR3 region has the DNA TGTGCCAGCAGCCAAGTTTTTATTGGGGACTGGAGAGCATCCGGGGGAAACACCATATATTTT.

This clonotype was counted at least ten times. The DNA of the CDR3 is TGTGCCAGCAGCTTAGGAGGGGGCGGACAGGCCTACGAGCAGTACTTC. It is translated as CASSLGGGGQAYEQYF. J is TRBJ2-7 and V is TRBV7-6; 7 bases map to TRBD1. The CDR3 has 16 residues. Germline assignment: CDR1 SGHVS and CDR2 FNYEAQ. With 1 base clipped from V and 2 bases from J, the junction kept 8 bases outside the gene matches.

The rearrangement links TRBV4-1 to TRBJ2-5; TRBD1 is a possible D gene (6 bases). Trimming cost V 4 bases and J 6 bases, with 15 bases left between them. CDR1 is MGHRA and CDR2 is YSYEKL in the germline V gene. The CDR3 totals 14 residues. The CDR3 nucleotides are TGCGCCAGCAGCCGAGGGGACATCGGAAAGACCCAGTACTTC. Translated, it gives CASSRGDIGKTQYF.

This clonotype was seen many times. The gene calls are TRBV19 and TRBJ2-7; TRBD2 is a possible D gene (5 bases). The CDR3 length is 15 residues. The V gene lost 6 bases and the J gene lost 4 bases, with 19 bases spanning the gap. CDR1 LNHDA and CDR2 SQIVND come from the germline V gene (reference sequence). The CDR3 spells CASSTLWASPYEQYF. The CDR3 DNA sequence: TGTGCCAGTAGCACCCTATGGGCTAGCCCGTACGAGCAGTACTTC.

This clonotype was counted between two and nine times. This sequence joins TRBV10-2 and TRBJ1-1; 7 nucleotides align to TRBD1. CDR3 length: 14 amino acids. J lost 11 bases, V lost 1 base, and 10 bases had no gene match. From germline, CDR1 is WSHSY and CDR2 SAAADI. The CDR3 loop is CASSEWQGVSRAFF. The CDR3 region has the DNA TGCGCCAGCAGTGAGTGGCAGGGGGTGAGTCGGGCTTTCTTT.